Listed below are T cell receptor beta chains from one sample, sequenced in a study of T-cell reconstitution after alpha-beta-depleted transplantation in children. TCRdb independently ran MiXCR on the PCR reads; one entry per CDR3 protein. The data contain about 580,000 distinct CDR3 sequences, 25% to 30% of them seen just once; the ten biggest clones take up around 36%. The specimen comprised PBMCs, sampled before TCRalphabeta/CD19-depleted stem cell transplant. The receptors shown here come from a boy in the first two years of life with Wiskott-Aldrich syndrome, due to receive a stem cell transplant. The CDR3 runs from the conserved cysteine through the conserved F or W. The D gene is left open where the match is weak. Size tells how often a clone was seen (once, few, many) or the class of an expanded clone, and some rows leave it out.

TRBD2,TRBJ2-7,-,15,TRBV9,CASSVAGGSLYEQYF,TGTGCCAGCAGCGTAGCGGGAGGGTCCCTCTACGAGCAGTACTTC
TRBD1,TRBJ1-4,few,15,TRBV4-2,CASSPGTGGHIKLFF,TGTGCCAGCAGCCCCGGGACAGGAGGCCATATTAAACTGTTTTTT
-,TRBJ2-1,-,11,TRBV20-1,CSASGSVEQFF,TGCAGTGCTAGCGGGAGTGTCGAGCAGTTCTTC
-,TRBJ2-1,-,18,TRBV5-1,CASSLAEGGGTFYNEQFF,TGCGCCAGCAGCTTGGCCGAAGGGGGTGGCACTTTTTACAATGAGCAGTTCTTC
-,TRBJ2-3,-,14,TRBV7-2,CASSFRGASDTQYF,TGTGCCAGCAGCTTCCGCGGCGCATCGGATACGCAGTATTTT
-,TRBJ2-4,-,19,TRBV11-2,CASSLRRGRAVLVGNIQYF,TGTGCCAGCAGCTTAAGACGCGGCAGAGCGGTCCTAGTAGGGAACATTCAGTACTTC
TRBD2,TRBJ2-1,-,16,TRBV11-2,CASRRVAGSSYNEQFF,TGTGCCAGCAGACGAGTAGCGGGGAGCTCCTACAATGAGCAGTTCTTC
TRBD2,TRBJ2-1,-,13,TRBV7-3,CASSLTMTSEQFF,TGTGCCAGCAGCTTAACGATGACTAGCGAGCAGTTCTTC
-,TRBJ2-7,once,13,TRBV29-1,CSVSTGIFYEQYF,TGCAGCGTCTCTACAGGGATCTTCTACGAGCAGTACTTC
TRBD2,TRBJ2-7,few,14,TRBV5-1,CASSDPGLAVEQYF,TGCGCCAGCAGCGACCCGGGACTAGCGGTCGAGCAGTACTTC
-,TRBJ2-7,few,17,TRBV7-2,CASSPTFRGRGYLEQYF,TGTGCCAGCAGCCCAACGTTCCGGGGAAGGGGATATCTCGAGCAGTACTTC
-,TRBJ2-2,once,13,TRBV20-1,CSVGLVGTGELFF,TGCAGTGTCGGACTGGTCGGAACCGGGGAGCTGTTTTTT
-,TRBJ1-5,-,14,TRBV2,CASSIQTINQPQHF,TGTGCCAGCAGTATACAGACGATTAATCAGCCCCAGCATTTT
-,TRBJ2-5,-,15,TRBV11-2,CASSLDLIPQETQYF,TGTGCCAGCAGCTTAGATCTTATACCACAAGAGACCCAGTACTTC
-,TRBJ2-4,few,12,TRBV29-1,CSVVGVMNIQYF,TGCAGCGTTGTTGGGGTAATGAACATTCAGTACTTC
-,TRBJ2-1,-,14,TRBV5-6,CASTATDSYNEQFF,TGTGCCAGCACCGCGACAGATAGTTACAATGAGCAGTTCTTC
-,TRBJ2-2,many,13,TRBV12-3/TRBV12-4,CASSNRPTGELFF,TGTGCCAGCAGTAATCGACCCACCGGGGAGCTGTTTTTT
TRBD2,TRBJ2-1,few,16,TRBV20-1,CSARSMSGRAYNEQFF,TGCAGTGCTAGATCGATGAGCGGGAGGGCCTACAATGAGCAGTTCTTC
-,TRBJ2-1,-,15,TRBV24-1,CATSDLNRSGNEQFF,TGTGCCACCAGTGATTTGAATCGTTCGGGCAATGAGCAGTTCTTC
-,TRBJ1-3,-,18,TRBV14,CASSQDGSQGSSGNTIYF,TGTGCCAGCAGCCAAGACGGCAGCCAGGGGAGCTCTGGAAACACCATATATTTT
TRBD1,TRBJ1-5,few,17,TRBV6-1,CASRTGGVGSSNQPQHF,TGTGCCAGCAGAACAGGGGGCGTGGGTTCCAGCAATCAGCCCCAGCATTTT
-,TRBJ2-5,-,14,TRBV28,CASSHSGEWETQYF,TGTGCCAGCAGTCACTCAGGGGAGTGGGAGACCCAGTACTTC
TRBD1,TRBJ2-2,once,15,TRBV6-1,CASRGTGGNTGELFF,TGTGCCAGCAGGGGGACAGGGGGGAACACCGGGGAGCTGTTTTTT
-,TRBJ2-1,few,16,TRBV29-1,CSVEALTGGLYNEQFF,TGCAGCGTTGAGGCTTTGACAGGAGGCCTATACAATGAGCAGTTCTTC
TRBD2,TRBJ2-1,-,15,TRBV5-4,CATKPPAGDHNEQFF,TGTGCCACCAAGCCCCCCGCGGGAGACCACAATGAGCAGTTCTTC
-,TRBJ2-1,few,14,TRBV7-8,CASSLVIFVDEQFF,TGTGCCAGCAGCTTAGTAATTTTTGTGGATGAGCAGTTCTTC
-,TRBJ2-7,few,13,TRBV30,CASTRDQGFEQYF,TGTGCCAGTACCCGGGATCAAGGCTTCGAGCAGTACTTC
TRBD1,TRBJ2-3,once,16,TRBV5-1,CASSLVGTGGTDTQYF,TGCGCCAGCAGCTTGGTTGGGACAGGGGGCACAGATACGCAGTATTTT
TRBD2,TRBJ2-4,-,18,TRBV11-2,CASSLGNRGLATKNIQYF,TGTGCCAGCAGCTTAGGTAACAGGGGACTAGCGACCAAAAACATTCAGTACTTC
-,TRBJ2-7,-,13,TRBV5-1,CASSPLNDYEQYF,TGCGCCAGCAGCCCTCTGAACGACTACGAGCAGTACTTC
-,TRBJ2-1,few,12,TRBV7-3,CASSLTGTEQFF,TGTGCCAGCAGCTTAACGGGGACTGAGCAGTTCTTC
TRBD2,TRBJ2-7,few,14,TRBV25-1,CASSETSWQGEQYF,TGTGCCAGCAGTGAGACTAGCTGGCAGGGCGAGCAGTACTTC
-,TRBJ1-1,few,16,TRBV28,CASSPLSGTGNTEAFF,TGTGCCAGCAGTCCCCTCTCGGGCACGGGCAACACTGAAGCTTTCTTT
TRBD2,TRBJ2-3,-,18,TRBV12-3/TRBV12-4,CAISLARVAAGGTDTQYF,TGTGCCATCAGTTTAGCGCGGGTAGCGGCGGGAGGCACAGATACGCAGTATTTT
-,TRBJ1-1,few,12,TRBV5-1,CASSDGQSEAFF,TGCGCCAGCAGCGACGGACAGAGTGAAGCTTTCTTT